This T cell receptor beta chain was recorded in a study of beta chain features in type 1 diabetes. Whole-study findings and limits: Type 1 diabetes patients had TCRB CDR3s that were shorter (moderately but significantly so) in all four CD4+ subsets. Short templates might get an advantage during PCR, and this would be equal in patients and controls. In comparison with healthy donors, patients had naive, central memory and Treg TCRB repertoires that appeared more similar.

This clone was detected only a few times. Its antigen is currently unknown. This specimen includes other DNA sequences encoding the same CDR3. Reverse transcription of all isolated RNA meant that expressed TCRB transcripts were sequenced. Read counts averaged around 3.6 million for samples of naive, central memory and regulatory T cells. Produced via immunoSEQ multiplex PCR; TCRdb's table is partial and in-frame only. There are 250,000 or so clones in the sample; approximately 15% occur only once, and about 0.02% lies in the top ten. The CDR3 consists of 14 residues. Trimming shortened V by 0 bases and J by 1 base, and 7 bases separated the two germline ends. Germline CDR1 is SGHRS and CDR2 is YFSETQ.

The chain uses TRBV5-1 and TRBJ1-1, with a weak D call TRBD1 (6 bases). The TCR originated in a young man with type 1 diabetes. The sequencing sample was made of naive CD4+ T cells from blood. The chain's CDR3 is CASSLGTANTEAFF. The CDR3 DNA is TGCGCCAGCAGCTTGGGGACAGCGAACACTGAAGCTTTCTTT.